This T cell receptor beta chain was identified in a study of blood T cell repertoires in COVID-19. Germline CDR1 and CDR2: GTSNPN and SVGIG (reference sequence). The V and J ends lost 2 bases and 6 bases, in that order; junction bases with no gene match: 6. The CDR3 is 14 amino acids. Assay: immunoSEQ multiplex PCR; the TCRdb copy retains only in-frame clones and omits some. The sample contains more than 300,000 clones, about 90% of which appear only once. The TCR comes from a woman younger than 45 with COVID-19, enrolled during active disease. This chain links TRBV30 with TRBJ1-5; 8 bases line up with TRBD1. The sequenced sample was peripheral blood. The CDR3 coding sequence is TGTGCCTGGAGTTCTACAGGGGGTGGTCAGCCCCAGCATTTT. This encodes CAWSSTGGGQPQHF.